This TCR beta chain derives from a study of immune cell composition in non-small cell lung cancer. Study-wide context: Most cases were lung adenocarcinoma or squamous cell carcinoma.

Only in-frame clones appear in the TCRdb table, and some are missing; sequencing was by immunoSEQ multiplex PCR. Here the sample spans over 7,500 clones, around three quarters being singletons. J gave up 3 bases and V 1 base, and 4 bases lay outside the gene matches. From germline, CDR1 is SGHAT and CDR2 FQNNGV. The CDR3 loop spans 16 amino acids. The normal lung sample lay at least 3 cm, and maximally far, from the tumour. Template was genomic DNA from frozen, unsorted single-cell suspensions. This chain connects TRBV11-2 to TRBJ2-1, with TRBD1 matching over 9 bases. Material: non-adjacent lung tissue. This sequence was found in a human donor with non-small cell lung cancer. The CDR3 sequence: CASSLVHRGLYNEQFF. The CDR3 DNA follows: TGTGCCAGCAGCTTAGTTCACAGGGGGCTCTACAATGAGCAGTTCTTC.